Sequencing of this T cell receptor beta chain was carried out in a study of blood T cell repertoires in COVID-19. Across the whole study: Sites in the United States, Italy and Spain provided acute and convalescent COVID-19 samples. The cDNA or gDNA used as material had been derived from T cells, B-cell-depleted T cells, or PBMCs.

How the authors handled the data: Reference gene primer amplification in the assay estimated nucleated cell counts. Assay: immunoSEQ multiplex PCR; the TCRdb copy retains only in-frame clones and omits some. That table supplies the V and J calls and clone size; D and trimming were determined from the DNA. The profile shows about 210,000 clones, approximately 84% of them singletons. Per germline, CDR1 MNHEY and CDR2 SMNVEV (reference sequence). The length of the CDR3 is 14 residues. V was clipped by 5 bases and J by 3 bases; unmatched bases: 3. This clone appeared once. Sequenced sample: peripheral blood. The origin of this receptor is a woman aged 45-59 years with active or convalescent COVID-19. The V gene is TRBV27, the J gene TRBJ1-3, with 8 bases fitting TRBD1. CDR3 protein: CASSRQGLGNTIYF. In DNA form, the CDR3 reads TGTGCCAGCAGTAGACAGGGGCTTGGAAACACCATATATTTT.